This T cell receptor (beta chain) came from a study of blood T cell repertoires in COVID-19. This clone was picked up a small number of times. Sequencing was performed with immunoSEQ multiplex PCR; in TCRdb, only in-frame clones are kept and a portion is missing. This sample has about 200,000 clones; about 84% occur once, and the top ten carry 7.9%. The specimen sequenced was peripheral blood. This sequence was found in a woman of 80 years or more with acute or convalescent COVID-19.

CDR3 DNA sequence: TGTGCCAGCAGCTTAGTAGGCGGACAGGGAACTGAAGCTTTCTTT. Translated, it gives CASSLVGGQGTEAFF. This sequence joins TRBV11-2 and TRBJ1-1, with 8 bases fitting TRBD1. CDR3 size: 15 residues. CDR1 and CDR2 (germline): SGHAT, FQNNGV. J was trimmed by 5 bases and V by 1 base; bases with no gene match: 6.